What follows are 28 T cell receptor beta chains derived from one specimen sequenced in a study of shared clonotypes between healthy human individuals. Some clones are missing from TCRdb's copy, which holds only in-frame ones; the method was immunoSEQ multiplex PCR. The data contain about 2 million clones, 90% to 95% of them singletons. The material sequenced was naive CD4+ T cells sorted from blood. As to subset: CD45RA+ positively selected. These receptors originate from a man aged 18 to 29 in good health.

Comment on this clone: This CDR3 is also generated by other DNA sequences in the sample. This chain links TRBV6-5 with TRBJ1-1, with 7 positions matching TRBD1. CDR3 length: 12 amino acids. The germline CDR1 and CDR2 sequences are MNHEY and SVGAGI. The V and J ends lost 6 bases and 4 bases, in that order; junction bases with no gene match: 2. The CDR3 DNA is TGTGCCAGCAGGAGACAGGGCACTGAAGCTTTCTTT. Amino acids: CASRRQGTEAFF.

This sequence joins TRBV4-1 and TRBJ1-4; 7 nucleotides align to TRBD1. Trimming cost V 2 bases and J 7 bases; bases outside gene matches: 19. This CDR3 is built from 19 residues. Germline CDR1 reads MGHRA; CDR2 reads YSYEKL. CDR3 nucleotides: TGCGCCAGCAGCCAACACGGGAGACAGGGCCCAGTCTATGGTGAAAAACTGTTTTTT. Protein sequence: CASSQHGRQGPVYGEKLFF.

This clone was seen just once. V is TRBV6-5 and J is TRBJ2-3, with D hard to call. Germline values: CDR1 MNHEY, CDR2 SVGAGI. Trimming left V 5 bases short and J 2 bases short, with 11 bases between. The CDR3 covers 14 residues. The CDR3 sequence is CASSVSPNTDTQYF. The CDR3 nucleotides read TGTGCCAGCAGTGTTAGCCCGAACACAGATACGCAGTATTTT.

This chain joins TRBV7-8 and TRBJ1-6; no definite D call. Looked up from germline, CDR1 is SGHVS and CDR2 is FQNEAQ. Deletions cut 1 base from V and 0 bases from J, with 19 bases between. The CDR3 has 20 residues. The CDR3 protein is CASSLVNRGRGSSYNSPLHF. For the CDR3, the DNA is TGTGCCAGCAGCTTAGTCAATCGTGGTCGAGGGAGCTCCTATAATTCACCCCTCCACTTT.

This chain links TRBV7-6 with TRBJ1-4; the match to TRBD1 covers 8 bases. Germline CDR1 SGHVS, CDR2 FNYEAQ. The ends lost 0 bases at V and 7 bases at J; junction bases unmatched: 4. The CDR3 consists of 15 residues. The CDR3 DNA reads as TGTGCCAGCAGCTTAGCGCAAGGACAGGGTGAAAAACTGTTTTTT. Its translation is CASSLAQGQGEKLFF. Full variable domain (remainder filled in from reference TRBV7-6 and TRBJ1-4): GAGVSQSPRYKVTKRGQDVALRCDPISGHVSLYWYRQALGQGPEFLTYFNYEAQQDKSGLPNDRFSAERPEGSISTLTIQRTEQRDSAMYRCASSLAQGQGEKLFFGSGTQLSVL.

Concerning this clone: Since a much larger clone is just one base distant, this may be a read error. The same CDR3 also results from other DNA sequences found in this sample. The chain links TRBV28 to TRBJ2-3; D uncertain. The CDR3 has 11 amino acids. Germline CDR1 MDHEN, CDR2 SYDVKM. V was clipped by 5 bases and J by 3 bases, with 3 bases between them. Written as DNA, the CDR3 is TGTGCCAGCAGTACTACAGATACGCAGTATTTT. It yields the protein CASSTTDTQYF.

This clone was seen once. This rearrangement joins TRBV5-6 to TRBJ1-5, with TRBD1 matching 8 bases. Germline V gives CDR1 SGHDT, CDR2 YYEEEE. The ends lost 0 bases at V and 4 bases at J; junction bases unmatched: 9. This CDR3 has 17 residues. This chain's CDR3 is CASSLAGTGTTNQPQHF. The CDR3 nucleotides are TGTGCCAGCAGCTTGGCCGGGACAGGAACAACTAATCAGCCCCAGCATTTT.

The chain links TRBV28 to TRBJ2-5, with 10 bases fitting TRBD2. The CDR3 totals 16 residues. J gave up 2 bases and V 4 bases, and 7 bases lay outside the gene matches. The germline gives CDR1 MDHEN, CDR2 SYDVKM. For the CDR3, the DNA is TGTGCCAGCAGTTCCCTAGCGGGGGTACAGCAAGAGACCCAGTACTTC. Translation gives CASSSLAGVQQETQYF.

The rearrangement uses TRBV6-1 and TRBJ1-4, with 7 bases identical to TRBD1. After removal of 10 bases from V and 3 bases from J, the junction contained 5 bases not matched to a gene. The CDR3 length is 13 residues. CDR1 and CDR2 from the germline V gene are MNHNS and SASEGT. CDR3 sequence reads: CATRGQSNEKLFF. CDR3 nucleotide sequence: TGTGCCACAAGGGGACAGTCTAATGAAAAACTGTTTTTT.

The J gene is TRBJ1-2, the V gene TRBV30; the D gene is possibly TRBD1 (5 bases). CDR1 GTSNPN and CDR2 SVGIG come from the germline V gene (reference sequence). Deletions cut 0 bases from V and 0 bases from J, with 11 bases between. The CDR3 is 15 residues long. The chain's CDR3 is CAWSVRRGPNYGYTF. CDR3 nucleotides: TGTGCCTGGAGTGTACGACGGGGACCTAACTATGGCTACACCTTC.

V is TRBV29-1 and J is TRBJ2-7, with D possibly matching TRBD2 (5 bases). Germline-derived CDR1 and CDR2 are SQVTM and ANQGSEA. V was clipped by 4 bases and J by 3 bases, with 13 bases between them. The CDR3 runs to 13 residues. The CDR3 sequence: CSVALRLHYEQYF. The CDR3 bases are TGCAGCGTTGCCCTCAGACTACACTACGAGCAGTACTTC.

This sequence joins TRBV27 and TRBJ2-2; 12 nucleotides agree with TRBD2. This CDR3 region has 14 residues. V lost 6 bases and J lost 5; bases outside the gene matches: 1. In germline, CDR1 is MNHEY, CDR2 SMNVEV (reference sequence). CDR3 coding DNA: TGTGCCAGCAGGACTAGCGGGAGTACCGGGGAGCTGTTTTTT. Translated: CASRTSGSTGELFF.

The chain links TRBV28 to TRBJ1-2; TRBD1 aligns across 9 bases. V was clipped by 5 bases and J by 3 bases; unmatched bases: 10. CDR3 size: 16 residues. In germline, CDR1 is MDHEN, CDR2 SYDVKM. CDR3 bases: TGTGCCAGCAGTCGACCCCGGGACAGGGTGGACTATGGCTACACCTTC. Amino acids: CASSRPRDRVDYGYTF.

The chain links TRBV11-2 to TRBJ2-1, with D uncertain. Per the germline V gene, CDR1 is SGHAT and CDR2 is FQNNGV. Trimming left V 5 bases short and J 10 bases short, with 9 bases between. The CDR3 loop spans 11 amino acids. The CDR3 nucleotides read TGTGCCAGCAGCAAAATTATCGAGCAGTTCTTC. Amino acid sequence: CASSKIIEQFF.

This chain joins TRBV5-6 and TRBJ2-7; either TRBD1 or TRBD2 may fit D (5 bases each). This CDR3 has 15 amino acids. Per germline, CDR1 SGHDT and CDR2 YYEEEE. V lost 1 base, J lost 7 bases, and 18 bases lay in between. The CDR3 reads CASSLNPGPTGEQYF. CDR3 coding DNA: TGTGCCAGCAGCTTGAACCCAGGGCCGACGGGAGAGCAGTACTTC.

This chain joins TRBV4-3 and TRBJ2-2; D possibly corresponds to TRBD1 (6 bases). Germline V gene data show CDR1 as LGHNA and CDR2 as YSLEER. V was trimmed by 1 base and J by 7 bases, leaving 13 bases between them. The CDR3 consists of 15 residues. CDR3 sequence: CASSQVQGISGELFF. As DNA, the CDR3 is TGCGCCAGCAGCCAAGTACAGGGAATCAGCGGGGAGCTGTTTTTT.

The chain uses TRBV2 and TRBJ1-3; D is perhaps TRBD1 (6 bases). Germline V lookup: CDR1 SNHLY, CDR2 FYNNEI. Trimming took off 4 bases at V and 0 bases at J, with 16 bases between the two ends. This CDR3 has 17 residues. The CDR3 sequence: CASSGETGYTSGNTIYF. The CDR3 DNA reads TGTGCCAGCAGTGGGGAGACAGGCTACACCTCTGGAAACACCATATATTTT.

The CDR3 loop reads CASRGQVTGELFF. DNA for the CDR3: TGTGCCAGCAGGGGGCAGGTCACCGGGGAGCTGTTTTTT. This sequence joins TRBV13 and TRBJ2-2, with D tentatively TRBD1 (5 bases). The length of the CDR3 is 13 residues. Germline lookup yields CDR1 PRHDT and CDR2 FYEKMQ (reference sequence). V gave up 6 bases and J gave up 4 bases, with 9 bases separating them.

As concerns this clone: The sample has other DNA sequences that encode this CDR3 too. The rearrangement links TRBV6-1 to TRBJ2-7; D gene unclear. The CDR3 runs to 12 residues. Trimming removed 0 bases at V and 3 bases at J, with 3 bases between. Germline CDR1 reads MNHNS; CDR2 reads SASEGT. CDR3 loop: CASSEASYEQYF. CDR3 bases: TGTGCCAGCAGTGAAGCGAGCTACGAGCAGTACTTC.

The chain couples TRBV7-2 to TRBJ1-3, with 9 nucleotides matching TRBD1. Germline V CDR1 and CDR2: SGHTA, FQGNSA. V lost 5 bases and J lost 7; bases outside the gene matches: 9. This CDR3 region has 15 residues. CDR3 DNA sequence: TGTGCCAGCAGCACTGACAGGGGGATGGGGAACACCATATATTTT. It specifies CASSTDRGMGNTIYF.

J is TRBJ1-2 and V is TRBV6-5, with TRBD1 as a possible D gene (5 bases). CDR3 length: 12 residues. Germline CDR1 reads MNHEY; CDR2 reads SVGAGI. Trimming took off 6 bases at V and 3 bases at J, with 8 bases between the two ends. In DNA, the CDR3 is TGTGCCAGCAGGAGGGGCCACTATGGCTACACCTTC. Its translation is CASRRGHYGYTF.

With respect to this clone: Additional DNA sequences in this sample encode the identical CDR3. The J gene is TRBJ1-2, the V gene TRBV5-1; D perhaps matches TRBD1 (5 bases). Germline V gene sequence: CDR1 SGHRS, CDR2 YFSETQ. V was pared by 4 bases and J by 3 bases, with 10 bases between. This CDR3 region has 13 residues. This CDR3 reads CASSTTGDYGYTF. Here the CDR3 DNA reads TGCGCCAGCAGCACAACAGGAGACTATGGCTACACCTTC.

CDR3: CATSRGGTQAYEQYF. The CDR3 DNA follows: TGTGCCACCAGCAGAGGGGGGACACAGGCCTACGAGCAGTACTTC. The genes are TRBV15 and TRBJ2-7; possibly TRBD1 for D (6 bases). Trimming took 1 base from V and 2 from J, leaving 12 bases between them. CDR1 is LNHNV, CDR2 YYDKDF, per germline (reference sequence). The CDR3 extends over 15 amino acids.

This clone was seen only once. This chain connects TRBV29-1 to TRBJ1-1, with D uncertain. The V and J ends lost 4 bases and 6 bases respectively, with 9 bases between them. From germline, CDR1 is SQVTM and CDR2 ANQGSEA. The CDR3 spans 11 residues. The CDR3 coding sequence is TGCAGCGTTGGGACCAAGGCTGAAGCTTTCTTT. This sequence encodes CSVGTKAEAFF.

The genes are TRBV30 and TRBJ1-1; D is perhaps TRBD1 (6 bases). The germline V gene encodes CDR1 GTSNPN and CDR2 SVGIG (reference sequence). V dropped 7 bases and J dropped 0 bases, with 12 bases sitting between them. The CDR3 length is 13 residues. The CDR3 spells CASGQSMNTEAFF. The DNA of the CDR3 is TGTGCCTCCGGACAGAGTATGAACACTGAAGCTTTCTTT.

Points on this clone: Within the sample, other DNA sequences also encode this same CDR3. The rearrangement uses TRBV6-5 and TRBJ2-3; D is unresolved. The germline V and J ends were trimmed by 6 bases and 4 bases, with 8 bases remaining between them. This CDR3 region has 12 residues. Germline CDR1 and CDR2: MNHEY and SVGAGI. DNA of the CDR3: TGTGCCAGCAGCTCTACGTCAGATACGCAGTATTTT. The encoded protein is CASSSTSDTQYF.

This rearrangement joins TRBV18 to TRBJ2-1, with 7 bases fitting TRBD1. The CDR3 totals 15 residues. CDR1 KGHSH and CDR2 LQKENI come from the germline V gene. V shed 2 bases, J shed 4 bases, and the junction held 5 bases outside the gene matches. The CDR3 nucleotides read TGTGCCAGCTCACCAATTTCAGGGGGATACAATGAGCAGTTCTTC. Its translation is CASSPISGGYNEQFF.

This clone was seen ten or more times. This chain connects TRBV10-2 to TRBJ1-5; TRBD1 is a possible D gene (6 bases). The CDR3 has 13 residues. Trimming took off 8 bases at V and 7 bases at J, with 15 bases between the two ends. The V gene's germline CDR1 is WSHSY and CDR2 SAAADI. DNA for the CDR3: TGCGCCAGCGGCAGGGGAGGGAACCAGCCCCAGCATTTT. It codes for CASGRGGNQPQHF.